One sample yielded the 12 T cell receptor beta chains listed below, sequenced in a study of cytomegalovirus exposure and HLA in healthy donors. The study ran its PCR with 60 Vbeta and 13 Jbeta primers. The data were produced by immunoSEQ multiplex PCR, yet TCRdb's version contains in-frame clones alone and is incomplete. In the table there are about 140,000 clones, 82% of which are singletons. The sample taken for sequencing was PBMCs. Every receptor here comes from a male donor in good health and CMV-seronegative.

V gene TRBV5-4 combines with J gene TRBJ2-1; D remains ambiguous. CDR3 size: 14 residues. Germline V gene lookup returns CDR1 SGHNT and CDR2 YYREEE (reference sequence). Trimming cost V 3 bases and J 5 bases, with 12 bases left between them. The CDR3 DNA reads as TGTGCCAGCAGCTCTCGAACTGGTGACAATGAGCAGTTCTTC. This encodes CASSSRTGDNEQFF. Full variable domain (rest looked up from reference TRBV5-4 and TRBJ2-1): ETGVTQSPTHLIKTRGQQVTLRCSSQSGHNTVSWYQQALGQGPQFIFQYYREEENGRGNFPPRFSGLQFPNYSSELNVNALELDDSALYLCASSSRTGDNEQFFGPGTRLTVL.

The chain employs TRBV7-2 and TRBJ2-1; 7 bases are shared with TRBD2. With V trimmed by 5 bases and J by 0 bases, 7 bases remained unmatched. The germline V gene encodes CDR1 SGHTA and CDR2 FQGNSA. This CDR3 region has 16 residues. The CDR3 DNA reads TGTGCCAGCAGCCCAGCCGGGGGGAGCTCCTACAATGAGCAGTTCTTC. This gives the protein CASSPAGGSSYNEQFF.

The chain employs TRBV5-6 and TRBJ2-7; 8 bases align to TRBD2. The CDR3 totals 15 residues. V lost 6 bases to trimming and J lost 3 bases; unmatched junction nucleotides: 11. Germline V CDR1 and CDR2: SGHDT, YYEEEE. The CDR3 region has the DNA TGTGCCAGCAACTATTTATCGGGGGGGAACTACGAGCAGTACTTC. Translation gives CASNYLSGGNYEQYF.

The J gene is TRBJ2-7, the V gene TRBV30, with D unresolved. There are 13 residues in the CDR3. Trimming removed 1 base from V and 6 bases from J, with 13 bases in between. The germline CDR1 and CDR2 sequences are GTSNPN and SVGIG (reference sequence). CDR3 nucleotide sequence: TGTGCCTGGAGTGGCCAACTCCGAGGCGAGCAGTACTTC. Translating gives CAWSGQLRGEQYF.

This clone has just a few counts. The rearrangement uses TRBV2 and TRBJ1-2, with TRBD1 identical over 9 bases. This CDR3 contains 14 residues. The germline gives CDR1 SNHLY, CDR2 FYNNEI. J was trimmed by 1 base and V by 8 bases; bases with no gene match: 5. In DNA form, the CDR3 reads TGTGCCAGCCGCCCGACAGGGGGTAACTATGGCTACACCTTC. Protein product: CASRPTGGNYGYTF.

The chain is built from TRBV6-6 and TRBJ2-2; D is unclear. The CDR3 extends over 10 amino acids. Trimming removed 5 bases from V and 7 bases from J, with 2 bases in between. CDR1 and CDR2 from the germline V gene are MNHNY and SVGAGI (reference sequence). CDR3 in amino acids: CASSLGELFF. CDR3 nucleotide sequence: TGTGCCAGCAGTCTCGGGGAGCTGTTTTTT.

The CDR3 is CASTTSQGSEQFF. The CDR3 DNA is TGTGCCAGTACCACGAGTCAGGGTAGTGAGCAGTTCTTC. The V and J genes are TRBV19 and TRBJ2-1, with TRBD1 as a possible D gene (5 bases). Deletions cut 7 bases from V and 9 bases from J, with 16 bases between. This CDR3 has 13 residues. Germline loops: CDR1 LNHDA, CDR2 SQIVND (reference sequence).

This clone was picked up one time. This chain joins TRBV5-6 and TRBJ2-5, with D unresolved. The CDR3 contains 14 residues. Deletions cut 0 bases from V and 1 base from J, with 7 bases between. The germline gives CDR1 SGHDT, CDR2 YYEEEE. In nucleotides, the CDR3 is TGTGCCAGCAGCTTGGGTCCCAGCCAAGAGACCCAGTACTTC. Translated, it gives CASSLGPSQETQYF.

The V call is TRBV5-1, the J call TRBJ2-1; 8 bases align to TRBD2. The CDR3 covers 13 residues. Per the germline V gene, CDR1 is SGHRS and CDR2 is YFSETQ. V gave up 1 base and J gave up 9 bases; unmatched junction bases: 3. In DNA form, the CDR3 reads TGCGCCAGCAGCTTGAGCGGGGGATCTGAGCAGTTCTTC. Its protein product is CASSLSGGSEQFF.

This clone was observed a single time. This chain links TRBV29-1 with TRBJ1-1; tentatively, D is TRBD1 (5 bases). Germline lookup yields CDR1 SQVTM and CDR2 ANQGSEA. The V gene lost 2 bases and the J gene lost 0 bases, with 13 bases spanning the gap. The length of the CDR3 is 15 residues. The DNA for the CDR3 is TGCAGCGTTGAAATCGCCAGGGCAATGAACACTGAAGCTTTCTTT. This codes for CSVEIARAMNTEAFF. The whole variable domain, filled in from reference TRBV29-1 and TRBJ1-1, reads SAVISQKPSRDICQRGTSLTIQCQVDSQVTMMFWYRQQPGQSLTLIATANQGSEATYESGFVIDKFPISRPNLTFSTLTVSNMSPEDSSIYLCSVEIARAMNTEAFFGQGTRLTVV.

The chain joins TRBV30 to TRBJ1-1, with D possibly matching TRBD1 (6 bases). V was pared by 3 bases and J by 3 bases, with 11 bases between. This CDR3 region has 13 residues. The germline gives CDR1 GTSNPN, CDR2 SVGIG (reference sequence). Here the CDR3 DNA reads TGTGCCTGGAGCCTACAGGGTGACACTGAAGCTTTCTTT. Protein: CAWSLQGDTEAFF.

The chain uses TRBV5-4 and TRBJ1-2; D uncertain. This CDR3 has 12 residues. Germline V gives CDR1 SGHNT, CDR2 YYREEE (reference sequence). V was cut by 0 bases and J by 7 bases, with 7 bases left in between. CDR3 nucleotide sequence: TGTGCCAGCAGCTTGGACGGGTCTGGCTACACCTTC. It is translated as CASSLDGSGYTF.